This T cell receptor (beta chain) comes out of a study of shared clonotypes between healthy human individuals. Points from the study as a whole: Blood was the sole source, and tissue repertoires probably differ.

Between the trimmed V and J ends, which lost 4 bases and 2 bases, there was a span of 12 bases. This CDR3 contains 14 residues. Germline V gene sequence: CDR1 MNHEY, CDR2 SVGAGI. Comments on this clone: What it binds is not known.

All donors were Caucasian adults living in Nashville, Tennessee. Each subset's genomic DNA was shared equally among a number of immunoSEQ plates. Sorted-subset replicate PCRs used roughly 210 ng of genomic DNA. This amount corresponded to 25,000 to 30,000 T cell genomes. Sequenced by immunoSEQ multiplex PCR; TCRdb stores in-frame clones only, minus some. The profile shows 2 million to 3 million clones, roughly 93% of them singletons. The receptor was isolated from a man aged 18-30 years in good health. Some clones in this sample may be carry-over from other donors' samples. The chain combines TRBV6-5 with TRBJ2-7; tentatively, D is TRBD1 (6 bases). Sequencing was performed on naive CD4+ T cells from PBMCs. Documented subset: CD45RA+ positively selected. In nucleotides, the CDR3 is TGTGCCAGCAGTTCGCTCAGGGGTACCTACGAGCAGTACTTC. Its protein is CASSSLRGTYEQYF.